These 17 T cell receptor beta chains came from one sample sequenced in a study of blood T cell repertoires in COVID-19. The repertoire was sequenced with immunoSEQ multiplex PCR; TCRdb's copy has only in-frame clones and lacks some. The sample contains nearly 350,000 clones, around 91% of which appear only once. Sequenced input: peripheral blood. The receptors shown here come from a woman aged 18-29 years who had recovered from COVID-19.

This chain connects TRBV4-3 to TRBJ2-1; perhaps TRBD2 as D (6 bases). Germline loops: CDR1 LGHNA, CDR2 YSLEER. The ends were cut back, 1 base at V and 3 bases at J, with 13 bases in the middle. CDR3 length: 16 amino acids. The CDR3 DNA reads TGCGCCAGCAGCCAAGGCGGGACTGGCCTCTACAATGAGCAGTTCTTC. It codes for CASSQGGTGLYNEQFF.

The chain links TRBV11-2 to TRBJ1-2; unclear D gene. CDR1 SGHAT and CDR2 FQNNGV come from the germline V gene. The CDR3 spans 14 residues. V lost 0 bases and J 8 bases, leaving 13 bases between the germline ends. CDR3 amino acids: CASSLDRRSGGYTF. CDR3 DNA sequence: TGTGCCAGCAGCTTAGATCGGCGGAGCGGGGGCTACACCTTC.

CDR3 sequence: CASSPRTAYSPLHF. The CDR3 DNA is TGTGCCAGCAGTCCCAGGACTGCATATTCACCCCTCCACTTT. This chain uses TRBV3-1 (or the pseudogene TRBV3-2) with TRBJ1-6; D is undetermined. Germline V gene lookup returns CDR1 LGHDT and CDR2 YNNKEL (reference sequence). V dropped 6 bases and J dropped 8 bases, with 14 bases sitting between them. The CDR3 loop spans 14 amino acids.

The chain combines TRBV7-9 with TRBJ2-1; TRBD2 aligns across 10 bases. Germline values: CDR1 SEHNR, CDR2 FQNEAQ (reference sequence). The J segment lost 6 bases and the V segment lost 5 bases, leaving 10 bases of the junction unmatched. CDR3 length: 16 residues. The CDR3 here is CASSHRTSGLGNEQFF. CDR3 in DNA: TGTGCCAGCAGCCACCGGACTAGCGGCTTGGGCAATGAGCAGTTCTTC.

The rearrangement links TRBV3-1 (or the pseudogene TRBV3-2) to TRBJ1-4, with 9 nucleotides matching TRBD1. CDR1 and CDR2 (germline): LGHDT, YNNKEL (reference sequence). This CDR3 comprises 17 residues. After removal of 4 bases from V and 6 bases from J, the junction contained 12 bases not matched to a gene. The CDR3: CASSLSPGTGIDEKLFF. The CDR3 DNA reads TGTGCCAGCAGCCTCTCTCCCGGGACAGGGATCGATGAAAAACTGTTTTTT.

The chain links TRBV5-6 to TRBJ2-1, with 8 nucleotides matching TRBD2. Unmatched junction bases numbered 3, after V lost 0 bases and J lost 1 base. Germline loops: CDR1 SGHDT, CDR2 YYEEEE. CDR3 length equals 16 residues. CDR3 in DNA: TGTGCCAGCAGCTTGGCGGGACTAGTTTCCTACAATGAGCAGTTCTTC. It yields the protein CASSLAGLVSYNEQFF.

This chain connects TRBV5-4 to TRBJ1-2; the D gene is possibly TRBD1 (5 bases). Trimming left V 4 bases short and J 5 bases short, with 12 bases between. The length of the CDR3 is 13 residues. Germline CDR1 reads SGHNT; CDR2 reads YYREEE (reference sequence). This CDR3 reads CASSRPGGYGYTF. CDR3 sequence (DNA): TGTGCCAGCAGCCGGCCTGGGGGGTATGGCTACACCTTC.

The chain combines TRBV4-3 with TRBJ2-3; D remains unclear. Trimming shortened V by 0 bases and J by 4 bases, and 11 bases separated the two germline ends. This CDR3 contains 15 residues. The germline V gene encodes CDR1 LGHNA and CDR2 YSLEER. The DNA of the CDR3 is TGCGCCAGCAGCCAAGATAGACAAGGCGCAGATACGCAGTATTTT. It encodes CASSQDRQGADTQYF.

The V call is TRBV11-2, the J call TRBJ1-1, with D possibly matching TRBD1 (5 bases). V was shortened by 5 bases and J by 2 bases, with 12 bases between the two germline ends. The CDR3 sequence is 14 residues long. Germline values: CDR1 SGHAT, CDR2 FQNNGV. CDR3 sequence (DNA): TGTGCCAGCAGCCCTCGACAGAGAAACACTGAAGCTTTCTTT. Protein product: CASSPRQRNTEAFF.

The chain joins TRBV30 to TRBJ1-1; 11 bases match TRBD1. Per the germline V gene, CDR1 is GTSNPN and CDR2 is SVGIG (reference sequence). The CDR3 spans 14 residues. DNA of the CDR3: TGTGCAACCGGGACAGGGGGGGTTGGGACTGAAGCTTTCTTT. This translates into CATGTGGVGTEAFF.

This chain uses TRBV24-1 with TRBJ1-2; a possible D gene is TRBD1 (6 bases). The CDR3 extends over 15 amino acids. V lost 4 bases and J 8 bases, leaving 19 bases between the germline ends. CDR1 is KGHDR and CDR2 is SFDVKD in the germline V gene. DNA of the CDR3: TGTGCCACCAGTGAACCCGGGAGGGGGTTGGTCGGCTACACCTTC. This codes for CATSEPGRGLVGYTF.

The V and J genes are TRBV19 and TRBJ2-1, with TRBD2 matching 8 bases. J gave up 4 bases and V 2 bases, and 4 bases lay outside the gene matches. CDR1 is LNHDA and CDR2 is SQIVND in the germline V gene (reference sequence). The CDR3 totals 15 residues. The CDR3 sequence: CASSIPGLGYNEQFF. The CDR3 region has the DNA TGTGCCAGTAGTATACCGGGACTAGGGTACAATGAGCAGTTCTTC.

The V call is TRBV3-1 (or the pseudogene TRBV3-2), the J call TRBJ2-1; D perhaps matches TRBD2 (6 bases). Deletions cut 0 bases from V and 8 bases from J, with 17 bases between. Germline lookup yields CDR1 LGHDT and CDR2 YNNKEL (reference sequence). This CDR3 is built from 16 residues. CDR3 DNA: TGTGCCAGCAGCCAAGAGTGGACTATGTCTATCGATGAGCAGTTCTTC. Protein: CASSQEWTMSIDEQFF.

This chain connects TRBV4-3 to TRBJ2-7; 7 bases map to TRBD1. In germline, CDR1 is LGHNA, CDR2 YSLEER. With 4 bases clipped from V and 7 bases from J, the junction kept 13 bases outside the gene matches. CDR3 size: 15 residues. The chain's CDR3 is CASSPRGLQPREQYV. CDR3 nucleotides: TGCGCCAGCAGCCCCAGGGGGTTACAGCCTCGGGAGCAGTACGTC.

V and J are TRBV19 and TRBJ2-2, with a possible D match to TRBD1 (6 bases). Germline V gene sequence: CDR1 LNHDA, CDR2 SQIVND (reference sequence). The CDR3 length is 14 residues. V was pared by 1 base and J by 6 bases, with 9 bases between. The DNA of the CDR3 is TGTGCCAGTAGTATAGTCGGGACACCCGGGGAGCTGTTTTTT. Translated, it gives CASSIVGTPGELFF.

The chain carries TRBV11-3 and TRBJ1-6, with D possibly being TRBD1 (5 bases). The V gene's germline CDR1 is SGHNT and CDR2 YENEEA. The length of the CDR3 is 15 residues. Trimming took 4 bases from V and 7 from J, leaving 14 bases between them. As DNA, the CDR3 is TGTGCCAGCAGCTCGCAGACAGCGCAGAATTCACCCCTCCACTTT. This sequence encodes CASSSQTAQNSPLHF.

The V gene is TRBV5-4, the J gene TRBJ2-5; possible D gene TRBD1, 5 bases. V was shortened by 4 bases and J by 2 bases, with 9 bases between the two germline ends. Germline V gene lookup returns CDR1 SGHNT and CDR2 YYREEE (reference sequence). The CDR3 has 13 amino acids. The CDR3 region has the DNA TGTGCCAGCAGCGAGACAGATCAAGAGACCCAGTACTTC. It yields the protein CASSETDQETQYF.